What follows are 27 T cell receptor beta chains derived from one specimen sequenced in a study of cytomegalovirus exposure and HLA in healthy donors. The PCR was carried out with 60 Vbeta primers and 13 Jbeta primers. Here immunoSEQ multiplex PCR was the method, and the copy in TCRdb shows in-frame clones only, minus some. In the table there are some 120,000 clones, less than 90% of which are singletons. Sequencing input: PBMCs. These receptors were obtained from a man younger than 35 in good health and CMV-seropositive.

V gene TRBV5-6 combines with J gene TRBJ2-3, with a weak D call TRBD2 (6 bases). Germline CDR1 SGHDT, CDR2 YYEEEE. The CDR3 sequence is 14 residues long. Trimming stripped 0 bases from V and 3 bases from J, with 8 bases between. DNA of the CDR3: TGTGCCAGCAGCTTGGGGGGGAGGACAGATACGCAGTATTTT. Amino acids: CASSLGGRTDTQYF.

The sample holds one count of this clone. V and J are TRBV20-1 and TRBJ1-1; 9 nucleotides agree with TRBD1. The V gene end was trimmed by 5 bases and the J gene end by 11 bases; junction bases not matched to a gene: 6. Germline V gives CDR1 DFQATT, CDR2 SNEGSKA (reference sequence). The CDR3 length is 11 residues. The CDR3 DNA reads as TGCAGTGCTGGCCGGGACAGGGTTGCTTTCTTT. It specifies CSAGRDRVAFF.

The rearrangement uses TRBV7-9 and TRBJ1-1; no clear D gene. The CDR3 has 13 amino acids. Germline lookup yields CDR1 SEHNR and CDR2 FQNEAQ (reference sequence). Trimming removed 5 bases at V and 3 bases at J, with 10 bases between. The CDR3 sequence: CASSTATYTEAFF. The CDR3 DNA is TGTGCCAGCAGCACCGCTACCTACACTGAAGCTTTCTTT.

The chain uses TRBV11-2 and TRBJ1-6, with D perhaps TRBD1 (5 bases). Germline V gene data show CDR1 as SGHAT and CDR2 as FQNNGV. This CDR3 spans 15 amino acids. The V and J ends lost 5 bases and 7 bases respectively, with 15 bases between them. The CDR3, as DNA: TGTGCCAGCAGCCCCCCCGCAGGGATGAATTCACCCCTCCACTTT. Protein: CASSPPAGMNSPLHF. The full variable domain, completed using reference TRBV11-2 and TRBJ1-6, is EAGVAQSPRYKIIEKRQSVAFWCNPISGHATLYWYQQILGQGPKLLIQFQNNGVVDDSQLPKDRFSAERLKGVDSTLKIQPAKLEDSAVYLCASSPPAGMNSPLHFGNGTRLTVT.

This rearrangement joins TRBV7-9 to TRBJ1-1, with TRBD1 matching over 7 bases. This CDR3 contains 15 residues. Germline V gene data show CDR1 as SEHNR and CDR2 as FQNEAQ (reference sequence). V lost 1 base to trimming and J lost 1 base; unmatched junction nucleotides: 3. CDR3 residues: CASSLVGGENTEAFF. The CDR3, as DNA: TGTGCCAGCAGCTTAGTAGGGGGCGAGAACACTGAAGCTTTCTTT.

This chain uses TRBV10-3 with TRBJ2-3; TRBD2 matches at 8 bases. V gave up 2 bases and J gave up 5 bases; unmatched junction bases: 0. Germline assignment: CDR1 ENHRY and CDR2 SYGVKD. This CDR3 is 13 amino acids long. CDR3 loop: CAISELAGDTQYF. CDR3 nucleotides: TGTGCCATCAGTGAGCTAGCGGGAGATACGCAGTATTTT.

This sequence joins TRBV29-1 and TRBJ2-7, with TRBD1 identical over 9 bases. The length of the CDR3 is 14 residues. Looked up from germline, CDR1 is SQVTM and CDR2 is ANQGSEA. With V trimmed by 5 bases and J by 2 bases, 7 bases remained unmatched. CDR3 coding DNA: TGCAGCGTTAGACTGACAGGGGGTCCCTACGAGCAGTACTTC. It yields the protein CSVRLTGGPYEQYF.

This clone was recorded a few times. The chain joins TRBV5-1 to TRBJ2-1, with 12 bases matching TRBD2. Trimming cost V 4 bases and J 8 bases; bases outside gene matches: 7. CDR1 and CDR2 from the germline V gene are SGHRS and YFSETQ. The length of the CDR3 is 15 residues. In nucleotides, the CDR3 is TGCGCCAGCAGCCTAGCGGGGGGGCTTTTCTATGAGCAGTTCTTC. It yields the protein CASSLAGGLFYEQFF.

CDR3 amino acids: CASSQEIGTGVVYGYTF. The CDR3 DNA reads TGCGCCAGCAGCCAAGAGATTGGGACAGGGGTTGTGTATGGCTACACCTTC. This sequence joins TRBV4-1 and TRBJ1-2; 10 nucleotides match TRBD1. CDR1 MGHRA and CDR2 YSYEKL come from the germline V gene. The J segment lost 5 bases and the V segment lost 0 bases, leaving 9 bases of the junction unmatched. This CDR3 is built from 17 residues.

The chain carries TRBV28 and TRBJ1-2, with a possible D match to TRBD1 (5 bases). Germline loops: CDR1 MDHEN, CDR2 SYDVKM. The V end lost 7 bases, the J end lost 0 bases, and 18 bases lay between the germline ends. CDR3 size: 16 residues. This CDR3 is CASTSGADSANYGYTF. DNA for the CDR3: TGTGCCAGCACTTCTGGGGCGGATTCCGCTAACTATGGCTACACCTTC.

This rearrangement joins TRBV7-2 to TRBJ2-7, with a tentative D call TRBD2 (5 bases). Germline lookup yields CDR1 SGHTA and CDR2 FQGNSA. Trimming removed 7 bases at V and 7 bases at J, with 17 bases between. The CDR3 covers 13 residues. The CDR3, as DNA: TGTGCCAGCACAAGGACTTCTGATCGTGAGCAGTACTTC. As protein: CASTRTSDREQYF.

The chain combines TRBV7-9 with TRBJ2-7; no clear D. Germline CDR1 reads SEHNR; CDR2 reads FQNEAQ (reference sequence). Trimming removed 2 bases from V and 7 bases from J, with 6 bases in between. This CDR3 is 11 amino acids long. DNA of the CDR3: TGTGCCAGCAGCTTACTGACAGAGCAGTACTTC. Translating it yields CASSLLTEQYF.

The CDR3 is CASSVGTDDEQYF. CDR3 bases: TGTGCCAGCAGCGTAGGGACAGACGACGAGCAGTACTTC. This chain uses TRBV9 with TRBJ2-7; a possible D gene is TRBD1 (6 bases). Germline CDR1 reads SGDLS; CDR2 reads YYNGEE. Trimming pared 0 bases from V and 5 bases from J, leaving 9 bases between. This CDR3 is built from 13 residues.

V usage is TRBV28 and J usage is TRBJ2-7; tentative D call: TRBD1 (5 bases). V lost 3 bases and J lost 4, with 7 bases in between. The CDR3 sequence is 12 residues long. Germline V gives CDR1 MDHEN, CDR2 SYDVKM. CDR3 amino acids: CASSFQGYEQYF. The CDR3 nucleotides are TGTGCCAGCAGTTTCCAGGGATACGAGCAGTACTTC.

This clone was counted only a few times. The V call is TRBV6-5, the J call TRBJ2-5, with TRBD1 as a possible D gene (5 bases). The CDR3 contains 14 residues. Germline V gene data show CDR1 as MNHEY and CDR2 as SVGAGI. Trimming stripped 5 bases from V and 1 base from J, with 11 bases between. The DNA for the CDR3 is TGTGCCAGCAGTGAGCAGGGCGGCCAAGAGACCCAGTACTTC. Its protein is CASSEQGGQETQYF.

The sample holds one count of this clone. This sequence joins TRBV5-5 and TRBJ2-7, with D tentatively TRBD1 (5 bases). V dropped 2 bases and J dropped 4 bases, with 7 bases sitting between them. This CDR3 region has 12 residues. Germline V gives CDR1 SGHKS, CDR2 YYEKEE (reference sequence). CDR3 sequence reads: CASSFSGYEQYF. In nucleotides, the CDR3 is TGTGCCAGCAGCTTTTCAGGGTACGAGCAGTACTTC.

The count of this clone is one. The chain carries TRBV6-4 and TRBJ2-1; 12 nucleotides agree with TRBD2. The CDR3 is made up of 15 amino acids. Germline assignment: CDR1 MRHNA and CDR2 SNTAGT. The trim removed 2 bases at V and 6 bases at J, leaving 2 bases unmatched. The CDR3 sequence is CASSDGLAGPNEQFF. DNA for the CDR3: TGTGCCAGCAGTGACGGACTAGCGGGGCCCAATGAGCAGTTCTTC.

This chain links TRBV7-9 with TRBJ2-3, with no clear D. This CDR3 has 13 residues. The germline gives CDR1 SEHNR, CDR2 FQNEAQ (reference sequence). Trimming took 5 bases from V and 4 from J, leaving 10 bases between them. The CDR3 is CASSERTADTQYF. CDR3 coding DNA: TGTGCCAGCAGCGAGAGAACGGCAGATACGCAGTATTTT.

J is TRBJ2-1 and V is TRBV6-5; TRBD1 is a possible D gene (5 bases). V lost 4 bases, J lost 0 bases, and 13 bases lay in between. The germline V gene encodes CDR1 MNHEY and CDR2 SVGAGI. The CDR3 totals 16 residues. CDR3 in DNA: TGTGCCAGCAGTTTAGGCAGGGTGAGCTCCTACAATGAGCAGTTCTTC. It is translated as CASSLGRVSSYNEQFF.

A few counts support this clone. V gene TRBV7-9 combines with J gene TRBJ2-5; D is unclear. The germline gives CDR1 SEHNR, CDR2 FQNEAQ (reference sequence). V was cut by 7 bases and J by 5 bases, with 11 bases left in between. The CDR3 runs 12 residues. The CDR3 bases are TGTGCCAGCAATCGTGAGCTGGAGACCCAGTACTTC. Translating it yields CASNRELETQYF.

The chain joins TRBV15 to TRBJ1-1; D call uncertain. Deletions cut 0 bases from V and 0 bases from J, with 2 bases between. CDR1 and CDR2 from the germline V gene are LNHNV and YYDKDF (reference sequence). The CDR3 is 13 residues long. The CDR3 DNA is TGTGCCACCAGCAGAGACGTGAACACTGAAGCTTTCTTT. Its protein is CATSRDVNTEAFF. The entire variable domain, with the rest obtained from reference TRBV15 and TRBJ1-1, is as follows: DAMVIQNPRYQVTQFGKPVTLSCSQTLNHNVMYWYQQKSSQAPKLLFHYYDKDFNNEADTPDNFQSRRPNTSFCFLDIRSPGLGDTAMYLCATSRDVNTEAFFGQGTRLTVV.

This chain connects TRBV28 to TRBJ2-7; 9 bases map to TRBD1. J gave up 3 bases and V 6 bases, and 15 bases lay outside the gene matches. The CDR3 contains 17 residues. Germline V gives CDR1 MDHEN, CDR2 SYDVKM. This CDR3 reads CASRVVGGTGIFYEQYF. DNA for the CDR3: TGTGCCAGCAGAGTAGTGGGTGGGACAGGGATCTTCTACGAGCAGTACTTC. The complete variable domain, with remaining parts taken from reference TRBV28 and TRBJ2-7, reads DVKVTQSSRYLVKRTGEKVFLECVQDMDHENMFWYRQDPGLGLRLIYFSYDVKMKEKGDIPEGYSVSREKKERFSLILESASTNQTSMYLCASRVVGGTGIFYEQYFGPGTRLTVT.

V usage is TRBV10-3 and J usage is TRBJ1-1, with 7 bases lining up with TRBD1. The CDR3 totals 13 residues. Germline-derived CDR1 and CDR2 are ENHRY and SYGVKD. The V gene end was trimmed by 11 bases and the J gene end by 0 bases; junction bases not matched to a gene: 6. The CDR3 here is CASGGIMNTEAFF. The CDR3, as DNA: TGTGCCTCAGGGGGGATTATGAACACTGAAGCTTTCTTT.

V usage is TRBV7-9 and J usage is TRBJ1-5; D is perhaps TRBD1 (5 bases). With 6 bases removed from V and 4 bases from J, the gap between germline ends came to 10 bases. Germline V gene lookup returns CDR1 SEHNR and CDR2 FQNEAQ (reference sequence). The CDR3 loop spans 13 amino acids. The CDR3 DNA follows: TGTGCCAGCAGTGGGGGGGGAAATCAGCCCCAGCATTTT. Translating gives CASSGGGNQPQHF.

This sequence joins TRBV19 and TRBJ1-2; D call uncertain. The V and J ends lost 1 base and 4 bases respectively, with 16 bases between them. CDR1 is LNHDA and CDR2 is SQIVND in the germline V gene (reference sequence). The CDR3 is 16 residues long. CDR3 DNA sequence: TGTGCCAGTAGTATAGGCCCCGGGTCCGAGGGCTATGGCTACACCTTC. It codes for CASSIGPGSEGYGYTF. Using reference TRBV19 and TRBJ1-2 for the parts outside the CDR3, the full variable domain is DGGITQSPKYLFRKEGQNVTLSCEQNLNHDAMYWYRQDPGQGLRLIYYSQIVNDFQKGDIAEGYSVSREKKESFPLTVTSAQKNPTAFYLCASSIGPGSEGYGYTFGSGTRLTVV.

The genes are TRBV6-5 and TRBJ2-7; TRBD1 matches 10 bases. The CDR3 loop spans 14 amino acids. V trimming: 2 bases; J trimming: 3 bases; junction bases outside the gene matches: 1. Germline loops: CDR1 MNHEY, CDR2 SVGAGI. CDR3 region: CASSYGQGGYEQYF. The CDR3 nucleotides read TGTGCCAGCAGTTACGGACAGGGGGGCTACGAGCAGTACTTC.

On this clone: At one end, the junction sequence differs from germline, possibly due to a read error. This chain uses TRBV7-9 with TRBJ1-1; unclear D gene. Germline CDR1 reads SEHNR; CDR2 reads FQNEAQ (reference sequence). The CDR3 sequence is 12 residues long. CDR3 loop: CSSSLLETEAFF. For the CDR3, the DNA is TGTTCCAGCAGCTTGTTAGAGACTGAAGCTTTCTTT.